This entry concerns a single TCR beta chain. Tumor tissue was taken before any definitive surgery or chemotherapy was given. The method was immunoSEQ multiplex PCR; TCRdb's version includes in-frame clones alone and lacks a portion of them. The table has about 8,500 clones, about three quarters seen once. The junction had 4 bases not matched to a gene; V was cut back by 0 bases and J by 14 bases. The CDR3 has 12 residues. The germline V gene has CDR1 LGHNA and CDR2 YNFKEQ. The sample is drawn from a study of high-grade serous ovarian cancer treatment subgroups. Across the study: Each sample yielded on average 7,494 unique TCR beta rearrangements from approximately 13,000 reads.

Sequencing input: tumor tissue. The J gene is TRBJ2-1, the V gene TRBV4-2, with 7 bases matching TRBD1. The TCR was taken from a human donor with high-grade serous ovarian cancer. The DNA of the CDR3 is TGTGCCAGCAGCCAAGAAGGGCAGGGGGAGTTCTTC. It translates to CASSQEGQGEFF.